A single sample is the source of the 11 T cell receptor beta chains below, sequenced in a study of OX40 agonist ivuxolimab in advanced cancers. Produced via immunoSEQ multiplex PCR; TCRdb's table is partial and in-frame only. This sample has about 70,000 clones; 86% occur once, and the top ten carry 6.9%. The sequencing here drew on CD4+ or CD8+ T cells sorted from blood, taken in a trial of the OX40 agonist ivuxolimab. The source is an adult with an advanced solid tumor such as melanoma, head and neck, liver or kidney cancer.

The CDR3 DNA is TGTGCCAGTACCAATGGGGTGGCCAATGAAAAACTGTTTTTT. It is translated as CASTNGVANEKLFF. The genes are TRBV19 and TRBJ1-4; D is ambiguous. The CDR3 has 14 residues. The germline gives CDR1 LNHDA, CDR2 SQIVND (reference sequence). The V and J ends lost 7 bases and 5 bases respectively, with 14 bases between them.

V usage is TRBV7-9 and J usage is TRBJ1-1, with unresolved D. V lost 6 bases, J lost 2 bases, and 10 bases lay in between. The CDR3 length is 13 residues. From germline, CDR1 is SEHNR and CDR2 FQNEAQ (reference sequence). The CDR3 loop is CASRAMSNTEAFF. CDR3 sequence (DNA): TGTGCCAGCAGAGCGATGAGTAACACTGAAGCTTTCTTT.

The J gene is TRBJ1-1, the V gene TRBV6-1; 11 nucleotides match TRBD1. The germline CDR1 and CDR2 sequences are MNHNS and SASEGT. CDR3 size: 13 residues. V shed 3 bases, J shed 9 bases, and the junction held 3 bases outside the gene matches. For the CDR3, the DNA is TGTGCCAGCAGTGATGGGGACAGGGGGAAAGCTTTCTTT. Protein product: CASSDGDRGKAFF.

The CDR3 coding sequence is TGTGCCAGTGAGAAGGGAACGGGTAGCAATCAGCCCCAGCATTTT. It is translated as CASEKGTGSNQPQHF. The chain carries TRBV19 and TRBJ1-5; D remains ambiguous. The CDR3 has 15 residues. Germline V CDR1 and CDR2: LNHDA, SQIVND (reference sequence). V was shortened by 8 bases and J by 0 bases, with 14 bases between the two germline ends.

V and J are TRBV9 and TRBJ2-2; D gene unclear. CDR3 length equals 15 residues. Germline V lookup: CDR1 SGDLS, CDR2 YYNGEE. Trimming cost V 6 bases and J 5 bases, with 17 bases left between them. CDR3 sequence (DNA): TGTGCCAGCAACGAAGGACCTGGAGTTACCGGGGAGCTGTTTTTT. Amino acid sequence: CASNEGPGVTGELFF.

The V and J genes are TRBV11-3 and TRBJ2-1, with unresolved D. Germline V gives CDR1 SGHNT, CDR2 YENEEA. V gave up 4 bases and J gave up 0 bases, with 10 bases separating them. The CDR3 totals 15 residues. CDR3 bases: TGTGCCAGCAGCTCGCTACTTAGCTCCTACAATGAGCAGTTCTTC. Encoded protein: CASSSLLSSYNEQFF.

V and J are TRBV18 and TRBJ2-2, with 8 bases aligning to TRBD1. V was clipped by 5 bases and J by 2 bases; unmatched bases: 4. The V gene's germline CDR1 is KGHSH and CDR2 LQKENI. This CDR3 contains 15 residues. CDR3: CASSADRANTGELFF. In DNA, the CDR3 is TGTGCCAGCTCAGCGGACAGGGCAAACACCGGGGAGCTGTTTTTT.

This chain joins TRBV19 and TRBJ1-5; 8 positions match TRBD1. V was clipped by 7 bases and J by 4 bases; unmatched bases: 6. CDR3 length equals 14 residues. Germline loops: CDR1 LNHDA, CDR2 SQIVND (reference sequence). CDR3 coding DNA: TGTGCCAGTACCAGGGGGCAGGGAAATCAGCCCCAGCATTTT. Translated: CASTRGQGNQPQHF.

The chain carries TRBV5-4 and TRBJ2-7, with D possibly matching TRBD2 (7 bases). This CDR3 spans 15 amino acids. Germline V gene lookup returns CDR1 SGHNT and CDR2 YYREEE (reference sequence). Trimming removed 4 bases from V and 0 bases from J, with 14 bases in between. In DNA, the CDR3 is TGTGCCAGCAGCCGCGGGGGCCGGAGCTCCTACGAGCAGTACTTC. Translation: CASSRGGRSSYEQYF.

This clone was recorded only once. The chain combines TRBV2 with TRBJ2-5; TRBD2 might be the D (6 bases). CDR3 size: 16 residues. Trimming cost V 4 bases and J 6 bases, with 21 bases left between them. Germline assignment: CDR1 SNHLY and CDR2 FYNNEI. The CDR3 protein is CASSAVGAGSAQTQYF. CDR3 coding DNA: TGTGCCAGCAGTGCAGTGGGAGCGGGCTCAGCGCAGACCCAGTACTTC.

The rearrangement links TRBV5-6 to TRBJ1-1; D possibly corresponds to TRBD1 (5 bases). Trimming pared 5 bases from V and 5 bases from J, leaving 13 bases between. The CDR3 runs 13 residues. CDR1 and CDR2 from the germline V gene are SGHDT and YYEEEE. In DNA form, the CDR3 reads TGTGCCAGCAGACGGGACGTATGGACTGAAGCTTTCTTT. It translates to CASRRDVWTEAFF.